This T cell receptor (beta chain) was identified in a study of blood T cells in healthy people across ages. Unmatched junction bases numbered 10, after V lost 2 bases and J lost 5 bases. This CDR3 comprises 17 residues. Germline V gene lookup returns CDR1 MNHNY and CDR2 SVGAGI (reference sequence). Russia was home to the donors, healthy Caucasian individuals aged roughly 6 to 95. PBMCs were isolated at a quantity of at least 6.5 million per sample. Combining a sample-barcoded 5' primer with a J-beta primer mix, a second PCR ran for about 7 to 11 cycles. The authors tagged each cDNA molecule using a template-switch adaptor with 12 random nucleotides. TCRdb independently ran MiXCR on the 5' RACE reads; one entry per CDR3 protein. The data show about 1.8 million distinct CDR3 sequences, roughly 50% seen once.

What was sequenced was blood. V gene TRBV6-6 combines with J gene TRBJ2-1; 9 bases agree with TRBD1. The sequence was obtained from a woman aged 40 to 50 in good health. CDR3 bases: TGTGCCAGCAGTTACACTGGGACAGGGATTGGGCACAATGAGCAGTTCTTC. Translated: CASSYTGTGIGHNEQFF.